Shown below are 18 T cell receptor beta chains from a single sample sequenced in a study of cytomegalovirus exposure and HLA in healthy donors. Researchers ran the PCR with 60 Vbeta and 13 Jbeta primers. Sequencing used immunoSEQ multiplex PCR; TCRdb keeps in-frame clones, though not all of them. The sample records fewer than 150,000 clones, approximately 80% being singletons. The sequencing input was PBMCs. These receptors came from a woman under 40 in good health and CMV-seropositive.

This clone has a handful of counts. The V and J genes are TRBV6-1 and TRBJ1-5; 8 nucleotides agree with TRBD1. CDR1 is MNHNS and CDR2 is SASEGT in the germline V gene. This CDR3 is built from 17 residues. Losses at the gene ends were 1 base for V and 1 base for J; bases not matched to a gene: 6. As DNA, the CDR3 is TGTGCCAGCAGTGAAGGGTCTCGACAGGGGAGCAATCAGCCCCAGCATTTT. It specifies CASSEGSRQGSNQPQHF.

The rearrangement joins TRBV11-3 to TRBJ2-1; a possible D gene is TRBD2 (6 bases). V lost 8 bases and J lost 1, with 15 bases in between. CDR1 SGHNT and CDR2 YENEEA come from the germline V gene. The CDR3 is made up of 15 amino acids. The CDR3 protein is CASSINSGSYNEQFF. The CDR3 DNA reads TGTGCCAGCTCGATTAATAGCGGTTCCTACAATGAGCAGTTCTTC.

V usage is TRBV6-6 and J usage is TRBJ1-3, with D possibly being TRBD1 (6 bases). The CDR3 is 14 amino acids. Germline assignment: CDR1 MNHNY and CDR2 SVGAGI (reference sequence). V lost 6 bases and J 7 bases, leaving 16 bases between the germline ends. The CDR3: CASSNGGPLNTIYF. The CDR3 nucleotides read TGTGCCAGCAGCAACGGGGGGCCCCTGAACACCATATATTTT.

Concerning this clone itself: The junction differs from germline at one of its ends, possibly a read error. The rearrangement joins TRBV7-2 to TRBJ1-2; 8 bases align to TRBD1. The length of the CDR3 is 17 residues. Per the germline V gene, CDR1 is SGHTA and CDR2 is FQGNSA. CDR3 amino acids: CVSSPPIPTGVKGGYTF. The CDR3 DNA reads as TGTGTCAGCAGCCCACCGATCCCGACAGGGGTGAAGGGTGGCTACACCTTC.

V usage is TRBV5-6 and J usage is TRBJ2-5; D remains unclear. V was cut by 4 bases and J by 5 bases, with 18 bases left in between. Germline V lookup: CDR1 SGHDT, CDR2 YYEEEE. The CDR3 is made up of 15 amino acids. The CDR3 DNA follows: TGTGCCAGCAGCCCTCGATCGGCGACTTGGGAGACCCAGTACTTC. Amino acids: CASSPRSATWETQYF.

This chain links TRBV6-5 with TRBJ2-1; a weak D match, TRBD2 (5 bases). CDR1 is MNHEY and CDR2 is SVGAGI in the germline V gene. This CDR3 comprises 15 residues. Between the trimmed V and J ends, which lost 6 bases and 2 bases, there was a span of 14 bases. CDR3 coding DNA: TGTGCCAGCAGCCTCAGCGGTAGAGCCTACAATGAGCAGTTCTTC. It yields the protein CASSLSGRAYNEQFF.

In its sample, this clone was seen a few times. V and J are TRBV10-2 and TRBJ2-6; D gene unclear. V lost 8 bases to trimming and J lost 0 bases, with 8 bases between them. The CDR3 has 14 amino acids. Per germline, CDR1 WSHSY and CDR2 SAAADI. The chain's CDR3 is CASLESSGANVLTF. The CDR3, as DNA: TGCGCCAGCCTGGAGAGCTCTGGGGCCAACGTCCTGACTTTC.

The chain links TRBV4-1 to TRBJ2-1; possibly TRBD1 for D (6 bases). Trimming left V 4 bases short and J 5 bases short, with 15 bases between. CDR3 length: 15 residues. CDR1 and CDR2 (germline): MGHRA, YSYEKL. In DNA form, the CDR3 reads TGCGCCAGCAGCCCGTTCATAAACAGGGACAATGAGCAGTTCTTC. Its translation is CASSPFINRDNEQFF.

This clone came up a few times. The rearrangement uses TRBV6-1 and TRBJ1-1; TRBD1 aligns across 8 bases. Germline CDR1 reads MNHNS; CDR2 reads SASEGT. The CDR3 has 13 amino acids. The junction had 8 bases not matched to a gene; V was cut back by 5 bases and J by 9 bases. CDR3 nucleotide sequence: TGTGCCAGCAGTATGGACAGGGAGATAAAAGCTTTCTTT. Its protein is CASSMDREIKAFF.

The chain links TRBV5-1 to TRBJ2-1; a possible D gene is TRBD1 (7 bases). CDR1 and CDR2 (germline): SGHRS, YFSETQ. The CDR3 totals 15 residues. Trimming took off 4 bases at V and 7 bases at J, with 18 bases between the two ends. The CDR3 protein is CASSGGGGRDNEQFF. In DNA form, the CDR3 reads TGCGCCAGCAGCGGAGGGGGCGGTAGAGATAATGAGCAGTTCTTC.

This chain joins TRBV4-1 and TRBJ2-7; 7 positions agree with TRBD1. The ends lost 6 bases at V and 3 bases at J; junction bases unmatched: 11. The CDR3 is 15 residues long. Germline assignment: CDR1 MGHRA and CDR2 YSYEKL. DNA for the CDR3: TGCGCCAGCAGTCTTACTAAACAGGGGAACTACGAGCAGTACTTC. This sequence encodes CASSLTKQGNYEQYF.

The chain carries TRBV19 and TRBJ2-1; D is unclear. Germline CDR1 reads LNHDA; CDR2 reads SQIVND (reference sequence). The CDR3 is made up of 13 amino acids. V lost 5 bases to trimming and J lost 4 bases, with 9 bases between them. The CDR3 reads CASSPPAYNEQFF. The CDR3 DNA reads as TGTGCCAGTAGTCCTCCCGCGTACAATGAGCAGTTCTTC.

This rearrangement joins TRBV6-1 to TRBJ2-7; maybe TRBD2 (5 bases). Germline V gene lookup returns CDR1 MNHNS and CDR2 SASEGT. This CDR3 has 14 amino acids. Trimming cost V 4 bases and J 5 bases, with 15 bases left between them. The chain's CDR3 is CASSVPKLVHEQYF. CDR3 bases: TGTGCCAGCAGTGTACCGAAACTAGTCCACGAGCAGTACTTC.

Only one count was recorded for this clone. J is TRBJ2-3 and V is TRBV10-3, with D perhaps matching TRBD1 (5 bases). The CDR3 length is 15 residues. The germline gives CDR1 ENHRY, CDR2 SYGVKD. V was trimmed by 5 bases and J by 0 bases, leaving 12 bases between them. The CDR3 DNA reads as TGTGCCATCAGTACCGGACAAACTAGCACAGATACGCAGTATTTT. It codes for CAISTGQTSTDTQYF.

This chain links TRBV7-3 with TRBJ2-2; weak D call: TRBD2 (6 bases). The CDR3 is 16 amino acids. The ends were cut back, 1 base at V and 4 bases at J, with 13 bases in the middle. CDR1 SGHTA and CDR2 FQGTGA come from the germline V gene. CDR3 residues: CASSLIGGFVTGELFF. As DNA, the CDR3 is TGTGCCAGCAGCTTAATCGGAGGGTTCGTCACCGGGGAGCTGTTTTTT. The full variable domain, with the rest looked up from reference TRBV7-3 and TRBJ2-2, is GAGVSQTPSNKVTEKGKYVELRCDPISGHTALYWYRQSLGQGPEFLIYFQGTGAADDSGLPNDRFFAVRPEGSVSTLKIQRTERGDSAVYLCASSLIGGFVTGELFFGEGSRLTVL.

The table lists this clone with a few counts. The V gene is TRBV5-1, the J gene TRBJ2-5; D uncertain. The tail of the sequence fits TRBJ2-7 better, so the J call may be wrong. CDR1 and CDR2 (germline): SGHRS, YFSETQ. The CDR3 covers 17 residues. CDR3 loop: CASNRNGDFLSSYEQYF. DNA for the CDR3: TGCGCCAGCAATAGGAACGGAGATTTTCTAAGCTCCTACGAGCAGTACTTC.

This chain connects TRBV11-3 to TRBJ1-1; 9 nucleotides agree with TRBD1. The CDR3 sequence is 16 residues long. The V gene's germline CDR1 is SGHNT and CDR2 YENEEA. V gave up 2 bases and J gave up 4 bases; unmatched junction bases: 8. The CDR3 spells CASSLSPGQGSTEAFF. CDR3 nucleotide sequence: TGTGCCAGCAGCTTAAGCCCGGGACAGGGTAGCACTGAAGCTTTCTTT.

The J gene is TRBJ1-1, the V gene TRBV11-2; D unresolved. This CDR3 comprises 15 residues. Trimming shortened V by 1 base and J by 8 bases, and 17 bases separated the two germline ends. The germline gives CDR1 SGHAT, CDR2 FQNNGV. CDR3: CASSLAKSAGGEAFF. CDR3 DNA: TGTGCCAGCAGCTTAGCCAAGAGCGCGGGAGGAGAAGCTTTCTTT.